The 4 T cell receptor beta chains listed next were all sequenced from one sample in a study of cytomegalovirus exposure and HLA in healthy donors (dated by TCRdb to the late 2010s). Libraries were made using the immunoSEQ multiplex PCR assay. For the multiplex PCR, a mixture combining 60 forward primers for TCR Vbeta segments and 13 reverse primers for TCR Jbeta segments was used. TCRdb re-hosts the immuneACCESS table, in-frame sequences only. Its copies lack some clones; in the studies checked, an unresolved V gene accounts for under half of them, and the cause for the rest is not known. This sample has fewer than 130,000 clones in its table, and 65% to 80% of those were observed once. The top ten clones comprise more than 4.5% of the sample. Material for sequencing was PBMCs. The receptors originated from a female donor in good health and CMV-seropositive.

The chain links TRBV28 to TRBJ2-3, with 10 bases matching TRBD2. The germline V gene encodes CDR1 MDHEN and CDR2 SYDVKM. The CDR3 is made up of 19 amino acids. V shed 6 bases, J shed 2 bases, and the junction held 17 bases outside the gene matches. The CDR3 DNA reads TGTGCCAGCAGCCCATCCGAGGGAGCGGGAGGGGGGGCCACAGATACGCAGTATTTT. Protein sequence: CASSPSEGAGGGATDTQYF.

The CDR3 bases are TGCAGCGTTGAAGAGGAGACTAGCGGAGGGTTTATCCAGTACTTC. Protein: CSVEEETSGGFIQYF. The V gene is TRBV29-1, the J gene TRBJ2-5; 9 nucleotides align to TRBD2. Germline loops: CDR1 SQVTM, CDR2 ANQGSEA. The CDR3 extends over 15 amino acids. Unmatched junction bases numbered 12, after V lost 0 bases and J lost 10 bases.

For the CDR3, the DNA is TGTGCCAGCTCACCACCGGCCAGGGGGCCAGAGACCCAGTACTTC. Its translation: CASSPPARGPETQYF. The chain links TRBV18 to TRBJ2-5, with TRBD1 matching over 8 bases. There are 15 residues in the CDR3. V was pared by 0 bases and J by 4 bases, with 4 bases of the junction left unmatched. Germline CDR1 reads KGHSH; CDR2 reads LQKENI. The complete variable domain, with remaining parts taken from reference TRBV18 and TRBJ2-5, reads NAGVMQNPRHLVRRRGQEARLRCSPMKGHSHVYWYRQLPEEGLKFMVYLQKENIIDESGMPKERFSAEFPKEGPSILRIQQVVRGDSAAYFCASSPPARGPETQYFGPGTRLLVL.

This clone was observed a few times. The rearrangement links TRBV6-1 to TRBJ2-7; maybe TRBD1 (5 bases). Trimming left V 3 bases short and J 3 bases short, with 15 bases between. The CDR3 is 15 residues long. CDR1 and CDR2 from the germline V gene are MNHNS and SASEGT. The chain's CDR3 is CASSERQGGHYEQYF. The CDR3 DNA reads TGTGCCAGCAGTGAGCGTCAGGGTGGCCACTACGAGCAGTACTTC.